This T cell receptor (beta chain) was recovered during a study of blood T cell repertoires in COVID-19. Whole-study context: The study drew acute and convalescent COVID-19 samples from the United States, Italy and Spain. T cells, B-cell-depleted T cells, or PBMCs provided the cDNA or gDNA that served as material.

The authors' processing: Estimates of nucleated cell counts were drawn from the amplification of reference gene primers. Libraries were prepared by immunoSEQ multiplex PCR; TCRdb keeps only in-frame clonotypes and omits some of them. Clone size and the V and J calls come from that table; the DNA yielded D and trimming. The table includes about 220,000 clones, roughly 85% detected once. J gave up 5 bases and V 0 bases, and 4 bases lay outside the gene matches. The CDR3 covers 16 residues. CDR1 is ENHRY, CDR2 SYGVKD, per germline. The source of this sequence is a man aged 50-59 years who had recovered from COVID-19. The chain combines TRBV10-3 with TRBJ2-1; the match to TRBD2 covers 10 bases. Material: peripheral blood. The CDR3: CAISESLAGPNNEQFF. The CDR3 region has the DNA TGTGCCATCAGTGAGTCACTAGCGGGACCCAACAATGAGCAGTTCTTC.